These T cell receptor beta chains were read from a single sample in a study of T cells after yellow fever vaccination. Each CDR3 protein is one row after TCRdb ran MiXCR on the 5' RACE reads. Of some 550,000 distinct CDR3 sequences listed, 19% are singletons. The sample was PBMCs, taken 15 days after the yellow fever booster vaccination. The origin of the receptors is a man aged 30 to 39 who received the YFV17D yellow fever vaccine. Both conserved end residues are part of each CDR3. Fields, in order: J gene, clone size, V gene, D gene, CDR3 DNA, CDR3 protein. The D gene is left open where the match is weak. Clone size, where shown, is once, few, many, or a class for clones that have expanded.

j_gene: TRBJ2-7; abundance: few; v_gene: TRBV5-5; d_gene: .; CDR3nt: TGTGCCAGCAGCTTATTATCCCGAGGAAGGTCCTACGAGCAGTACTTC; CDR3aa: CASSLLSRGRSYEQYF
j_gene: TRBJ2-7; abundance: .; v_gene: TRBV4-2; d_gene: TRBD2; CDR3nt: TGTGCCAGCAGCCAAAGCCCCACTAGCGGGAGCATCTTC; CDR3aa: CASSQSPTSGSIF
j_gene: TRBJ2-7; abundance: .; v_gene: TRBV29-1; d_gene: TRBD2; CDR3nt: TGCAGCGTCACTAGCGGGAGCTACGAGCAGTACTTC; CDR3aa: CSVTSGSYEQYF
j_gene: TRBJ2-7; abundance: few; v_gene: TRBV7-2; d_gene: TRBD1; CDR3nt: TGTGCCAGCAGCTCCCCGACAGGGGGCGTGGGCTACGAGCAGTACTTC; CDR3aa: CASSSPTGGVGYEQYF
j_gene: TRBJ2-2; abundance: few; v_gene: TRBV7-9; d_gene: TRBD1; CDR3nt: TGTGCCAGCAGCCGACCAAGGGGGCAGGTCACCGGGGAGCTGTTTTTT; CDR3aa: CASSRPRGQVTGELFF
j_gene: TRBJ2-3; abundance: .; v_gene: TRBV7-2; d_gene: TRBD2; CDR3nt: TGTGCCAGCAGCTCCGGGACTAGCGGATCTTTCAGGAATACGCAGTATTTT; CDR3aa: CASSSGTSGSFRNTQYF
j_gene: TRBJ2-7; abundance: .; v_gene: TRBV7-2; d_gene: .; CDR3nt: TGTGCCAGCAGCTCCCAGCCCGCCTGGACAGCAAATGGCGAGCAGTACTTC; CDR3aa: CASSSQPAWTANGEQYF
j_gene: TRBJ2-2; abundance: few; v_gene: TRBV29-1; d_gene: TRBD2; CDR3nt: TGCAGCGTCGCCGGGACTAGCGGGACCGGGGAGCTGTTTTTT; CDR3aa: CSVAGTSGTGELFF
j_gene: TRBJ2-7; abundance: .; v_gene: TRBV5-6; d_gene: .; CDR3nt: TGTGCCAGCAGCTTGGGTCTCGGCGCGGGCCTTTCCTACGAGCAGTACTTC; CDR3aa: CASSLGLGAGLSYEQYF
j_gene: TRBJ2-7; abundance: .; v_gene: TRBV5-1; d_gene: TRBD2; CDR3nt: TGCGCCAGCAGCTTGGAACTAGCGGGAGAGCAGTACTTC; CDR3aa: CASSLELAGEQYF
j_gene: TRBJ2-4; abundance: .; v_gene: TRBV7-6; d_gene: TRBD2; CDR3nt: TGTGCCAGCAGCTTACAGGCGGGGGTGGCCAAAAACATTCAGTACTTC; CDR3aa: CASSLQAGVAKNIQYF
j_gene: TRBJ2-5; abundance: .; v_gene: TRBV7-8; d_gene: TRBD1; CDR3nt: TGTGCCAGCAGCTCGGCTGGCCAGGGGGCCCAAGAGACCCAGTACTTC; CDR3aa: CASSSAGQGAQETQYF
j_gene: TRBJ2-7; abundance: many; v_gene: TRBV29-1; d_gene: TRBD1; CDR3nt: TGCAGCGTTGGACAGGGGGCCGGCGAGCAGTACTTC; CDR3aa: CSVGQGAGEQYF
j_gene: TRBJ2-7; abundance: many; v_gene: TRBV27; d_gene: TRBD2; CDR3nt: TGTGCCAGCAGCTTAACTAGCGGGAGTTCCTACGAGCAGTACTTC; CDR3aa: CASSLTSGSSYEQYF
j_gene: TRBJ1-3; abundance: .; v_gene: TRBV18; d_gene: .; CDR3nt: TGTGCCAGCTCACCACCGCTGCTTTCGGGAAACACCATATATTTT; CDR3aa: CASSPPLLSGNTIYF
j_gene: TRBJ2-3; abundance: .; v_gene: TRBV20-1; d_gene: .; CDR3nt: TGCAGTGCTAGTGGGTTCGCGCGCACAGATACGCAGTATTTT; CDR3aa: CSASGFARTDTQYF
j_gene: TRBJ2-1; abundance: .; v_gene: TRBV29-1; d_gene: .; CDR3nt: TGCAGCGTTGAATTCGGGACGGACTCCTACAATGAGCAGTTCTTC; CDR3aa: CSVEFGTDSYNEQFF
j_gene: TRBJ2-7; abundance: few; v_gene: TRBV12-3/TRBV12-4; d_gene: .; CDR3nt: TGTGCCAGCAGCTATCAACCCCCCTACGAGCAGTACTTC; CDR3aa: CASSYQPPYEQYF
j_gene: TRBJ2-7; abundance: few; v_gene: TRBV5-1; d_gene: TRBD1; CDR3nt: TGCGCCAGCAGCTTGGGGGGACAGCTAAGAACCTACGAGCAGTACTTC; CDR3aa: CASSLGGQLRTYEQYF
j_gene: TRBJ2-2; abundance: few; v_gene: TRBV2; d_gene: TRBD1; CDR3nt: TGTGCCAGCAGGGGACAGGGGGCGCTCACCGGGGAGCTGTTTTTT; CDR3aa: CASRGQGALTGELFF
j_gene: TRBJ2-5; abundance: .; v_gene: TRBV18; d_gene: .; CDR3nt: TGTGCCAGCTCACCACTGGGATTGGAGACCCAGTACTTC; CDR3aa: CASSPLGLETQYF
j_gene: TRBJ1-1; abundance: once; v_gene: TRBV7-2; d_gene: TRBD1; CDR3nt: TGTGCCAGCAGCCGGGACAGGGGAACAACGGCTTTCTTT; CDR3aa: CASSRDRGTTAFF